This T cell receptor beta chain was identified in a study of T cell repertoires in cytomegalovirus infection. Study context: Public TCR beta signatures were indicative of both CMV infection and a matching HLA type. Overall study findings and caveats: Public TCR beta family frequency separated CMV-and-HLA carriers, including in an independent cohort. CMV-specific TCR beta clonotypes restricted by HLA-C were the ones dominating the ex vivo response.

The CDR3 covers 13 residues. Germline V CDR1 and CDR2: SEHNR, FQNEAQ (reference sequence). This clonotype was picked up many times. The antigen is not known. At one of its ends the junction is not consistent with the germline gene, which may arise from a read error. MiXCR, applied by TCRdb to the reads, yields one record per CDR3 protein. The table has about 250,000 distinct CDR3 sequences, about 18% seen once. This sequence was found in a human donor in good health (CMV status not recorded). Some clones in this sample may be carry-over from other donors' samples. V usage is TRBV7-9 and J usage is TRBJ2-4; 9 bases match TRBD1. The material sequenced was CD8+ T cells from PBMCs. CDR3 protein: CASSHAGTGILYF. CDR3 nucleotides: TGTGCCAGCAGCCACGCCGGGACAGGGATTCTGTACTTC.